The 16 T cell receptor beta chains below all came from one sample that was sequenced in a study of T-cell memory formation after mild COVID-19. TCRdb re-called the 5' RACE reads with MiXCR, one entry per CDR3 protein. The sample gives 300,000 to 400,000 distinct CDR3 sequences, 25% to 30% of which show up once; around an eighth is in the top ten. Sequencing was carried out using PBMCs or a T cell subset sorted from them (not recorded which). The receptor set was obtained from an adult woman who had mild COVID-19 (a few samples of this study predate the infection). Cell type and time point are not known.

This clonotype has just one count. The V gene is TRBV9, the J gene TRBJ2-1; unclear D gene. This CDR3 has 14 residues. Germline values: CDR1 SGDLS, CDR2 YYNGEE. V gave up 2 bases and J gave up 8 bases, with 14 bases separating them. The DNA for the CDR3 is TGTGCCAGCAGCGTGACGGGTTTATACGATGAGCAGTTCTTC. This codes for CASSVTGLYDEQFF.

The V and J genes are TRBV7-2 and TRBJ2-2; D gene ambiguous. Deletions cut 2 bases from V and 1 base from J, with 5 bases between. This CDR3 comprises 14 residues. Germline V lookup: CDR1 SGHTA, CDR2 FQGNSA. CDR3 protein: CASSLFRNTGELFF. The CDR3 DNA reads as TGTGCCAGCAGCTTATTCAGGAACACCGGGGAGCTGTTTTTT.

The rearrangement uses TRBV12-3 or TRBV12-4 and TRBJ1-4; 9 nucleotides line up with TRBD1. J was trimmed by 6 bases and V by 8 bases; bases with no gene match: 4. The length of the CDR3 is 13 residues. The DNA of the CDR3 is TGTGCCAGCGGTACAGGGGGCTATGAAAAACTGTTTTTT. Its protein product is CASGTGGYEKLFF.

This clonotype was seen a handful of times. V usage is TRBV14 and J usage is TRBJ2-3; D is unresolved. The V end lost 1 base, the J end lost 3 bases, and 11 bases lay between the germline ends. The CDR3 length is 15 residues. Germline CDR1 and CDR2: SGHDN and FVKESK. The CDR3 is CASSQVEKVTDTQYF. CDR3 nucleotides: TGTGCCAGCAGCCAAGTCGAAAAGGTTACAGATACGCAGTATTTT.

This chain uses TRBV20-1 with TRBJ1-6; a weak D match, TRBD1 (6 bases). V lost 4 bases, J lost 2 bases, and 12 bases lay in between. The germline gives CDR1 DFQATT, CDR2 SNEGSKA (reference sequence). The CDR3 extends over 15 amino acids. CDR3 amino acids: CSAISGGAYNSPLHF. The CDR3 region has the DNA TGCAGTGCTATTTCCGGGGGCGCCTATAATTCACCCCTCCACTTT.

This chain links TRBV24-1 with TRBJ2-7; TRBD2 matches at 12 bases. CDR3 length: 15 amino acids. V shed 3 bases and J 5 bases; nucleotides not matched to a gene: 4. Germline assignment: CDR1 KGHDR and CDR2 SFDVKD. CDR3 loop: CATSDASGRDHEQYF. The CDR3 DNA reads TGTGCCACCAGTGATGCTAGCGGGAGGGACCACGAGCAGTACTTC.

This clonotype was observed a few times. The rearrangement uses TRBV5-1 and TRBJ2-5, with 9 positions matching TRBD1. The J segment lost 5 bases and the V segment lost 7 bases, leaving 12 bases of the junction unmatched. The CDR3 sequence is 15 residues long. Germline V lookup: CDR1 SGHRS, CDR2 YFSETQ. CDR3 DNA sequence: TGCGCCAGCGGTCGGACAGGGGACATTGGGGAGACCCAGTACTTC. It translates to CASGRTGDIGETQYF.

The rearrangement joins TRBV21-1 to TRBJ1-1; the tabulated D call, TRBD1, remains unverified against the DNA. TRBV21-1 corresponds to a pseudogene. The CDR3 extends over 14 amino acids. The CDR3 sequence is CASTQERGYTEAFF. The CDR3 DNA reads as TGTGCCAGCACGCAGGAGAGGGGGTACACTGAAGCTTTCTTT.

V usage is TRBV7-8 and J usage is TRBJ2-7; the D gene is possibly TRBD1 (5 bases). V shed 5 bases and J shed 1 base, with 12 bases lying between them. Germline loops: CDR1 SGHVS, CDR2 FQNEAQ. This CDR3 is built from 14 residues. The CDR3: CASSVREGSYEQYF. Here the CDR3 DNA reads TGTGCCAGCAGCGTCAGGGAAGGGTCCTACGAGCAGTACTTC. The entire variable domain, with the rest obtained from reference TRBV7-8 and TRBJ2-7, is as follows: GAGVSQSPRYKVAKRGQDVALRCDPISGHVSLFWYQQALGQGPEFLTYFQNEAQLDKSGLPSDRFFAERPEGSVSTLKIQRTQQEDSAVYLCASSVREGSYEQYFGPGTRLTVT.

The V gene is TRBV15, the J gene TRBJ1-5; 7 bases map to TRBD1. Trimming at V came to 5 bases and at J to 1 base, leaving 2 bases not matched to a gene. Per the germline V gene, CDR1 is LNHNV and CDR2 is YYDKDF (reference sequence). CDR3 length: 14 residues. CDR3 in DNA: TGTGCCACCAGCCGACAGGGAAGCAATCAGCCCCAGCATTTT. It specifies CATSRQGSNQPQHF.

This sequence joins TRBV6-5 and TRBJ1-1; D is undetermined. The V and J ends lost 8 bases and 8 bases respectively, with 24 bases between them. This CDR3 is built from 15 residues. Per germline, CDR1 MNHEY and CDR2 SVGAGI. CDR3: CASRSLHGGIKEAFF. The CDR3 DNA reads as TGTGCCAGCCGATCCCTTCACGGAGGAATTAAAGAAGCTTTCTTT.

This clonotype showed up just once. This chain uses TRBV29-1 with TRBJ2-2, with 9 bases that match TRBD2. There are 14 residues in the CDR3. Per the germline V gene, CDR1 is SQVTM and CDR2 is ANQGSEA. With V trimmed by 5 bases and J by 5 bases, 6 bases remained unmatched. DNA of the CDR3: TGCAGCGTTTTTGGGCTAGCGGGAACCGGGGAGCTGTTTTTT. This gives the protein CSVFGLAGTGELFF.

The CDR3 reads CASSSRRDNEQFF. DNA of the CDR3: TGTGCCAGCAGCTCACGACGGGACAATGAGCAGTTCTTC. The V call is TRBV7-8, the J call TRBJ2-1; D unclear. V lost 4 bases and J 5 bases, leaving 9 bases between the germline ends. This CDR3 comprises 13 residues. The germline V gene encodes CDR1 SGHVS and CDR2 FQNEAQ.

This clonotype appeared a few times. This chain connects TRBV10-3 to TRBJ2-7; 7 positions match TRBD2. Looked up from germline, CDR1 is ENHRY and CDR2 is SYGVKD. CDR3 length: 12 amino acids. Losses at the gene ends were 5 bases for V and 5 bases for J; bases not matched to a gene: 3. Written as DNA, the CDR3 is TGTGCCATCAGTTTCCGGGGGGACGAGCAGTACTTC. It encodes CAISFRGDEQYF.

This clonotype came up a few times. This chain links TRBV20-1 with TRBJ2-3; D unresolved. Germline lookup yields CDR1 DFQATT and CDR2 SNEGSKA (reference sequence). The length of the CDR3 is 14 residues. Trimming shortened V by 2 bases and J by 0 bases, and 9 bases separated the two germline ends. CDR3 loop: CSARSQDSTDTQYF. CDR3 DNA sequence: TGCAGTGCTAGATCTCAGGATAGCACAGATACGCAGTATTTT.

The CDR3 nucleotides are TGTGCCAGCAGCCCCCAAGCTGGGAGCAATCAGCCCCAGCATTTT. Protein product: CASSPQAGSNQPQHF. The rearrangement joins TRBV11-2 to TRBJ1-5; no firm D call. V shed 5 bases and J shed 1 base, with 12 bases lying between them. Germline values: CDR1 SGHAT, CDR2 FQNNGV. This CDR3 has 15 amino acids. The whole variable domain, filled in from reference TRBV11-2 and TRBJ1-5, reads EAGVAQSPRYKIIEKRQSVAFWCNPISGHATLYWYQQILGQGPKLLIQFQNNGVVDDSQLPKDRFSAERLKGVDSTLKIQPAKLEDSAVYLCASSPQAGSNQPQHFGDGTRLSIL.